These T cell receptor beta chains were read from a single sample in a study of T cell changes during pregnancy in multiple sclerosis. The table came from immunoSEQ multiplex PCR; TCRdb's copy has only in-frame clones and leaves some out. The sample carries about 100,000 clones, over 75% recorded once. This specimen was peripheral blood, taken in the second trimester of pregnancy. These receptors all stem from a female donor in good health, enrolled as a control in a pregnancy study. Both conserved end residues are part of each CDR3. The D gene is left open where the match is weak. Only some rows state a clone size, as once, few, many or a class for expanded clones.

TRBJ1-1	once	-	TRBV7-8	CASTLTEVDSNTEAFF	TGTGCCAGCACCCTCACGGAGGTCGATTCGAACACTGAAGCTTTCTTT
TRBJ1-5	few	-	TRBV30	CAWSQNSNQPQHF	TGTGCCTGGAGTCAGAATAGCAATCAGCCCCAGCATTTT
TRBJ1-2	-	-	TRBV5-1	CASSLGGPMDYGYTF	TGCGCCAGCAGCTTGGGAGGGCCGATGGACTATGGCTACACCTTC
TRBJ2-7	-	TRBD1	TRBV4-1	CASSQVGGHEQYF	TGCGCCAGCAGCCAAGTAGGGGGCCACGAGCAGTACTTC
TRBJ1-1	-	-	TRBV6-5	CASIQAGTANTEAFF	TGTGCCAGCATACAAGCGGGAACGGCGAACACTGAAGCTTTCTTT
TRBJ2-2	-	-	TRBV28	CASSLGHAHTGELFF	TGTGCCAGCAGCCTCGGACACGCACACACCGGGGAGCTGTTTTTT
TRBJ1-3	-	-	TRBV9	CASSPRTGSGNTIYF	TGTGCCAGCAGCCCTCGTACCGGCTCTGGAAACACCATATATTTT
TRBJ2-7	-	-	TRBV4-1	CASSQDGGSIYEQYF	TGCGCCAGCAGCCAAGATGGTGGGAGCATCTACGAGCAGTACTTC
TRBJ1-5	-	-	TRBV4-1	CASSQAHLRGGSQHF	TGCGCCAGCAGCCAAGCTCACCTGAGAGGAGGGTCCCAGCATTTT
TRBJ1-2	-	-	TRBV7-9	CASSLVDSNYGYTF	TGTGCCAGCAGCTTAGTTGACAGCAACTATGGCTACACCTTC
TRBJ2-7	-	TRBD2	TRBV6-1	CASSEATAGGHEQYF	TGTGCCAGCAGTGAAGCGACAGCGGGAGGTCACGAGCAGTACTTC
TRBJ2-3	-	-	TRBV6-5	CASRPISTDTQYF	TGTGCCAGCAGACCTATCTCCACAGATACGCAGTATTTT
TRBJ2-7	-	TRBD2	TRBV7-9	CASNLAGTYEQYF	TGTGCCAGCAATCTAGCGGGAACCTACGAGCAGTACTTC
TRBJ2-2	-	TRBD1	TRBV18	CASSPSGQGSTGELFF	TGTGCCAGCTCACCCTCGGGACAGGGGAGCACCGGGGAGCTGTTTTTT
TRBJ1-1	-	-	TRBV9	CASSVDPRGDTEAFF	TGTGCCAGCAGCGTAGATCCCAGGGGAGACACTGAAGCTTTCTTT
TRBJ2-1	-	TRBD1	TRBV15	CATSRDGQGWANEQFF	TGTGCCACCAGCAGAGACGGACAGGGGTGGGCTAATGAGCAGTTCTTC
TRBJ1-5	few	TRBD1	TRBV19	CASSISPQGDQPQHF	TGTGCCAGTAGTATCTCCCCCCAGGGGGATCAGCCCCAGCATTTT
TRBJ1-2	-	TRBD1	TRBV5-6	CASSYQQGVGYTF	TGTGCCAGCAGCTATCAACAGGGGGTAGGCTACACCTTC
TRBJ1-4	-	-	TRBV18	CASSPWPDRSEKLFF	TGTGCCAGCTCACCATGGCCGGATCGTAGCGAAAAACTGTTTTTT
TRBJ2-1	-	TRBD2	TRBV7-7	CATGTSGAVNEQFF	TGTGCCACCGGGACTAGCGGGGCGGTCAATGAGCAGTTCTTC
TRBJ1-5	once	-	TRBV5-8	CASSLVLSNQPQHF	TGTGCCAGCAGCTTGGTCCTGAGCAATCAGCCCCAGCATTTT
TRBJ1-1	-	-	TRBV5-6	CASSLVDRNTEAFF	TGTGCCAGCAGCTTGGTGGACAGGAACACTGAAGCTTTCTTT